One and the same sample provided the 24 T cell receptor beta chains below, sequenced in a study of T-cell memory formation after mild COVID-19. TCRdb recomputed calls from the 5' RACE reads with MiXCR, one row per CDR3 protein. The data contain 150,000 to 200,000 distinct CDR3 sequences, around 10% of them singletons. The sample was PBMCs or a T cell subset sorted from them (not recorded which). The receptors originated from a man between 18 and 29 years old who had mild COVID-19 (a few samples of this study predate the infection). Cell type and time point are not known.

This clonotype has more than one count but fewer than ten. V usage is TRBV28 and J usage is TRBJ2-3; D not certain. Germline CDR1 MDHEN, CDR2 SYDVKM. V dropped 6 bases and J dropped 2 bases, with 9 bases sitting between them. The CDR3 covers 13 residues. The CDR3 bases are TGTGCCAGCAGCCAACCGGTCACAGATACGCAGTATTTT. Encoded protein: CASSQPVTDTQYF.

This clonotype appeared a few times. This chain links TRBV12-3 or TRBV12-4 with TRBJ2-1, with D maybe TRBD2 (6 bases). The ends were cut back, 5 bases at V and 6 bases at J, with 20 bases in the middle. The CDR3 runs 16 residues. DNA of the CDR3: TGTGCCAGCAGTCCATACCGGGACTCCCTTGGCAATGAGCAGTTCTTC. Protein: CASSPYRDSLGNEQFF.

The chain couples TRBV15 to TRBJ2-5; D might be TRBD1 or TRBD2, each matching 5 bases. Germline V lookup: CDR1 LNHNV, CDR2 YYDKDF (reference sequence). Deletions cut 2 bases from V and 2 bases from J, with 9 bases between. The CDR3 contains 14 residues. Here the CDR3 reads CATSRRGRQETQYF. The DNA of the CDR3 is TGTGCCACCAGCAGACGGGGACGGCAAGAGACCCAGTACTTC.

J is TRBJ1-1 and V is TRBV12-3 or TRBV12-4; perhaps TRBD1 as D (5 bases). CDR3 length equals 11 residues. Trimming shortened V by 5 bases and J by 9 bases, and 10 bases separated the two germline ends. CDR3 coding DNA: TGTGCCAGCAGTCCGCGACAGAAAGCTTTCTTT. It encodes CASSPRQKAFF.

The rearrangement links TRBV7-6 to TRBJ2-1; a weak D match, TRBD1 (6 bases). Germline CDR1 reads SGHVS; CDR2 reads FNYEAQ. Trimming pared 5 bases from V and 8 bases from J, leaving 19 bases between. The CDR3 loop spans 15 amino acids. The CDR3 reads CASSGLAGPGDEQFF. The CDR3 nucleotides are TGTGCCAGCAGCGGTCTTGCCGGTCCAGGGGATGAGCAGTTCTTC.

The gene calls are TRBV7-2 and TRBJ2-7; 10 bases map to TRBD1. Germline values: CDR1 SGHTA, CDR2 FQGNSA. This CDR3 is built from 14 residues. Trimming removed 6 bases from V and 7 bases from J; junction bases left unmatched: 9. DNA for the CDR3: TGTGCCAGCAGTAGCGGACAGGGGGTAGAAGAGCAGTACTTC. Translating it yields CASSSGQGVEEQYF.

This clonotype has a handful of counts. CDR3 protein: CASSGVRSYGYTF. CDR3 bases: TGCGCCAGCAGCGGAGTCAGGTCCTATGGCTACACCTTC. The chain carries TRBV5-1 and TRBJ1-2; D not resolved. CDR1 SGHRS and CDR2 YFSETQ come from the germline V gene. V lost 4 bases to trimming and J lost 4 bases, with 11 bases between them. The CDR3 consists of 13 residues.

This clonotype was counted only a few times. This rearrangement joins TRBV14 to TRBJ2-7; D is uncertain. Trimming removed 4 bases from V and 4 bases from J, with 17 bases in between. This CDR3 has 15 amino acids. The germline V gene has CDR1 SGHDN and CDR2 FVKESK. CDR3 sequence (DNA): TGTGCCAGCAGCCCTTGGGCCCGCCGGTCTTACGAGCAGTACTTC. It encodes CASSPWARRSYEQYF.

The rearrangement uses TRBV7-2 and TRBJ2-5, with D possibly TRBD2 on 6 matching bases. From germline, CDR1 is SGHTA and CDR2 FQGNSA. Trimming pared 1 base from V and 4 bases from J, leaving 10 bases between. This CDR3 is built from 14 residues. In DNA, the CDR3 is TGTGCCAGCAGCTTAGGAGGGACTCTAGAGACCCAGTACTTC. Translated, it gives CASSLGGTLETQYF.

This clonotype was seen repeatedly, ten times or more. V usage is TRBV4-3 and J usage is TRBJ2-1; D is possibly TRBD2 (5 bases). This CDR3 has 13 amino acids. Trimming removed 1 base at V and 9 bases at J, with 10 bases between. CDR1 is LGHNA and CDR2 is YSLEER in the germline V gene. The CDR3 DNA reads TGCGCCAGCAGCCAAGGGCGGGCACGTGAGCAGTTCTTC. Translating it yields CASSQGRAREQFF.

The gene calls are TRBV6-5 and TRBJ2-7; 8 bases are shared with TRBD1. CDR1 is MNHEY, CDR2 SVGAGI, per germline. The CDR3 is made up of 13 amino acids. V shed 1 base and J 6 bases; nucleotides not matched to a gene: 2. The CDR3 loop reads CASSYLDRGEQYF. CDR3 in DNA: TGTGCCAGCAGTTACTTAGACAGGGGCGAGCAGTACTTC.

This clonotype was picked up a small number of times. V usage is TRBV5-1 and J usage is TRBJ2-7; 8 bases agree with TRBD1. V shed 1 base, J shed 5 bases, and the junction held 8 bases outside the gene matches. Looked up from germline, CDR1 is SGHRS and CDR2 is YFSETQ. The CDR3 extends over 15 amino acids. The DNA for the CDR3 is TGCGCCAGCAGCTTGTCGACAGGGGTGCAAGACGAGCAGTACTTC. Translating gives CASSLSTGVQDEQYF.

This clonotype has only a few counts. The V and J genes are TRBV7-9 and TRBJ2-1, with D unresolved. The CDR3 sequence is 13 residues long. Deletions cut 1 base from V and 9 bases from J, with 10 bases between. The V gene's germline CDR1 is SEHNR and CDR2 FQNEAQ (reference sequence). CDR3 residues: CASSLDTIGEQFF. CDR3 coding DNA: TGTGCCAGCAGCTTAGATACTATCGGTGAGCAGTTCTTC.

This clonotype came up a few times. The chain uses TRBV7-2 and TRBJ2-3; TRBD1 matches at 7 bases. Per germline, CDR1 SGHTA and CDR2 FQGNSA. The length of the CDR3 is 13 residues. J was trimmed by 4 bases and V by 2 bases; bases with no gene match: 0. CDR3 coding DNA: TGTGCCAGCAGCTTAACAGGGGCAGATACGCAGTATTTT. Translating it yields CASSLTGADTQYF.

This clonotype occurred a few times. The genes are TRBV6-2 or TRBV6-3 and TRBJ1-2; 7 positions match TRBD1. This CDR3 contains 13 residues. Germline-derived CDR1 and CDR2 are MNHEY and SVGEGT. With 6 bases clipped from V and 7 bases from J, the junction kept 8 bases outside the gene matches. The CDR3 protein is CASRAQGIRGYTF. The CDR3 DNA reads TGTGCCAGCAGGGCACAGGGGATTCGTGGCTACACCTTC.

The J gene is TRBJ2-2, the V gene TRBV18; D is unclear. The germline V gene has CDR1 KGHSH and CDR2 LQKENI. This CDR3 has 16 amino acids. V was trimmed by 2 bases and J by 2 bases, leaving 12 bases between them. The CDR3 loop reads CASSPRHLSNTGELFF. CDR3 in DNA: TGTGCCAGCTCACCAAGGCACTTAAGTAACACCGGGGAGCTGTTTTTT. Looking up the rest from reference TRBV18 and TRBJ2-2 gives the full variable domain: NAGVMQNPRHLVRRRGQEARLRCSPMKGHSHVYWYRQLPEEGLKFMVYLQKENIIDESGMPKERFSAEFPKEGPSILRIQQVVRGDSAAYFCASSPRHLSNTGELFFGEGSRLTVL.

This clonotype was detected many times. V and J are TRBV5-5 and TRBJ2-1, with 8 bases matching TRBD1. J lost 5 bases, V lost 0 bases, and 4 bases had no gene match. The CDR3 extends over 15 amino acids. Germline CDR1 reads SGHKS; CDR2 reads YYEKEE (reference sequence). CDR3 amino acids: CASSLGTGPHNEQFF. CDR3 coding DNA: TGTGCCAGCAGCTTGGGGACAGGGCCCCACAATGAGCAGTTCTTC.

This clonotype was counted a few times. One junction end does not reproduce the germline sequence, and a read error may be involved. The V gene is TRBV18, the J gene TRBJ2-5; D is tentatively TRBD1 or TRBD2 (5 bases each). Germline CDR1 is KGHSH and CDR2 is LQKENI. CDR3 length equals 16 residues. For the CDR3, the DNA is TGTGCCAGCTCACCGAATCCGGGACGGGCACAAGGGACCCAGTACTTC. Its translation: CASSPNPGRAQGTQYF.

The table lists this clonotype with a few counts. CDR3 nucleotide sequence: TGTGCCAGCAGCTCTATAGCGGGGGCTTACAATGAGCAGTTCTTC. Residues: CASSSIAGAYNEQFF. The chain recombines TRBV7-6 with TRBJ2-1, with 9 bases identical to TRBD2. Germline V gene sequence: CDR1 SGHVS, CDR2 FNYEAQ. Trimming at V came to 4 bases and at J to 4 bases, leaving 5 bases not matched to a gene. This CDR3 comprises 15 residues.

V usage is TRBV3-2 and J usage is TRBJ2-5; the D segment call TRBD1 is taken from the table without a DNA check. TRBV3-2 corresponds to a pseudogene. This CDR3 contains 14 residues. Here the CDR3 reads CASSQGATEETQYF. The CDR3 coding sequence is TGTGCCAGCAGCCAAGGGGCGACAGAAGAGACCCAGTACTTC.

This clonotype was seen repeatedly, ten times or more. As DNA, the CDR3 is TGCAGTGCTATAAAGCCCTCCATATACTACGAGCAGTACGTC. Protein product: CSAIKPSIYYEQYV. This chain connects TRBV20-1 to TRBJ2-7; D ambiguous. Germline V lookup: CDR1 DFQATT, CDR2 SNEGSKA (reference sequence). The CDR3 contains 14 residues. Trimming cost V 4 bases and J 3 bases, with 16 bases left between them.

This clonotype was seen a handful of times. CDR3 DNA sequence: TGTGCCAGCAGCCTTCTAGCGGTTTTACGAGAGACCCAGTACTTC. As protein: CASSLLAVLRETQYF. The chain combines TRBV7-8 with TRBJ2-5; TRBD2 matches 7 bases. Germline CDR1 SGHVS, CDR2 FQNEAQ. This CDR3 contains 15 residues. The ends lost 5 bases at V and 4 bases at J; junction bases unmatched: 10.

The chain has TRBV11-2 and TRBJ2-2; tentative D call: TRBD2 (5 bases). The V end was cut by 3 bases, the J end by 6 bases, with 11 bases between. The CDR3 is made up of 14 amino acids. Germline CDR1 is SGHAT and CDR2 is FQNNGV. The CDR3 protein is CASSLRAFAGELFF. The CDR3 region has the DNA TGTGCCAGCAGCTTGCGGGCGTTCGCCGGGGAGCTGTTTTTT.

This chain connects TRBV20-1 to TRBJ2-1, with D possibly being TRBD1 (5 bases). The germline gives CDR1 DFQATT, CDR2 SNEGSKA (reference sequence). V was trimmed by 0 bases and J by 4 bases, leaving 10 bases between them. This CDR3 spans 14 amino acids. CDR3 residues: CSARDRQGYNEQFF. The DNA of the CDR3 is TGCAGTGCTAGAGACAGGCAGGGTTACAATGAGCAGTTCTTC.